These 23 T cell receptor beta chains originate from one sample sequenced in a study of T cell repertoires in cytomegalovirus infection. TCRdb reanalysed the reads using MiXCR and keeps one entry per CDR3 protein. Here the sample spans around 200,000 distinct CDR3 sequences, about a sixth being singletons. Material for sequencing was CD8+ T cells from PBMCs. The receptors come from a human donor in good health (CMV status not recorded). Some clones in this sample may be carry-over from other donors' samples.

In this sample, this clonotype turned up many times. The CDR3 reads CASSVGQGGNQPQHF. For the CDR3, the DNA is TGTGCCAGCAGCGTGGGACAGGGGGGGAATCAGCCCCAGCATTTT. V gene TRBV7-6 combines with J gene TRBJ1-5; 11 bases align to TRBD1. J gave up 4 bases and V 5 bases, and 4 bases lay outside the gene matches. The CDR3 extends over 15 amino acids. The germline V gene encodes CDR1 SGHVS and CDR2 FNYEAQ. The entire variable domain, with the rest obtained from reference TRBV7-6 and TRBJ1-5, is as follows: GAGVSQSPRYKVTKRGQDVALRCDPISGHVSLYWYRQALGQGPEFLTYFNYEAQQDKSGLPNDRFSAERPEGSISTLTIQRTEQRDSAMYRCASSVGQGGNQPQHFGDGTRLSIL.

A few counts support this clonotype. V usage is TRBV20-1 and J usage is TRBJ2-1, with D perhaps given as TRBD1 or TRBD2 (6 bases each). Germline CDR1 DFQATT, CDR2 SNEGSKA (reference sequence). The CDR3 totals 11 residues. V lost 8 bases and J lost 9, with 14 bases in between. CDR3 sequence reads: CSYYGGGEQFF. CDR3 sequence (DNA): TGCAGTTATTACGGGGGCGGTGAGCAGTTCTTC.

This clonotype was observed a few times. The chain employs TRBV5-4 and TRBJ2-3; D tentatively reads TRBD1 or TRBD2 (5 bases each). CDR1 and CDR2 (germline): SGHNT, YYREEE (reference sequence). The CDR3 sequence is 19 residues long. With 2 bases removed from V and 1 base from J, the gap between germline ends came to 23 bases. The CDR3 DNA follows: TGTGCCAGCAGCTTACCCGGATCCGGGGCCATAGGAGGCACAGATACGCAGTATTTT. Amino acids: CASSLPGSGAIGGTDTQYF.

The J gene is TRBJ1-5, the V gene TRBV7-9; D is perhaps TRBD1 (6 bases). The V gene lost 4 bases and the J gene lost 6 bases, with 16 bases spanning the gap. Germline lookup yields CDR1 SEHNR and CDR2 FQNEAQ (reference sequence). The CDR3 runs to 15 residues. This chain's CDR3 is CASSSAGERGQPQHF. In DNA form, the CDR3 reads TGTGCCAGCAGCTCCGCAGGGGAGAGGGGTCAGCCCCAGCATTTT.

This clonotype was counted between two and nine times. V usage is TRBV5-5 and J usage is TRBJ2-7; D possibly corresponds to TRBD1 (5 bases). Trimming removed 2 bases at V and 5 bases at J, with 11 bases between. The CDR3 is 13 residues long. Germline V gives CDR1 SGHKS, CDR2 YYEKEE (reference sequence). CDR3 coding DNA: TGTGCCAGCAGCTTTCCAGGGCAGCACGAGCAGTACTTC. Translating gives CASSFPGQHEQYF.

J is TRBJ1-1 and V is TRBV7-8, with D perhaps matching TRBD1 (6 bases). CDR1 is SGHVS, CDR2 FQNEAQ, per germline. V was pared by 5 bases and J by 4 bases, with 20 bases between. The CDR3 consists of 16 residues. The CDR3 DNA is TGTGCCAGCAGCCTCGCCGGGGGGGGCAAGGGCACTGAAGCTTTCTTT. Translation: CASSLAGGGKGTEAFF.

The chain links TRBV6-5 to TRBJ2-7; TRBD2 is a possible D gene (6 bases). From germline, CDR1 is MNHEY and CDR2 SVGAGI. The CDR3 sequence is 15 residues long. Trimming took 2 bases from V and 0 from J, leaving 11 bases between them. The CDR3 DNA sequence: TGTGCCAGCAGTTACGCGGGGACGAGCTCCTACGAGCAGTACTTC. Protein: CASSYAGTSSYEQYF.

DNA for the CDR3: TGTGCCAGCAGCTCCCTTCTAGCGGGCCAAGAGACCCAGTACTTC. Translating gives CASSSLLAGQETQYF. The chain carries TRBV7-9 and TRBJ2-5; 8 positions agree with TRBD2. The V and J ends lost 4 bases and 1 base, in that order; junction bases with no gene match: 5. Germline values: CDR1 SEHNR, CDR2 FQNEAQ (reference sequence). The CDR3 totals 15 residues.

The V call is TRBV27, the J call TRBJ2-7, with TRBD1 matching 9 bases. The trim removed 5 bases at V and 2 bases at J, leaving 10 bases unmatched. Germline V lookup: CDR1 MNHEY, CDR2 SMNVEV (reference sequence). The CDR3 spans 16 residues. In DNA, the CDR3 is TGTGCCAGCAGTCCCCCGGGACAGGGAGAGGCCTACGAGCAGTACTTC. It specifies CASSPPGQGEAYEQYF.

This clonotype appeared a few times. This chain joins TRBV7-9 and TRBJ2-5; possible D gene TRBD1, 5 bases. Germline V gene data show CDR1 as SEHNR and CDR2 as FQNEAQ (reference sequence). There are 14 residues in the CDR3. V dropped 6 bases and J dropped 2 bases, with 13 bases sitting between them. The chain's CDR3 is CASRGAAGQETQYF. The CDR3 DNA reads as TGTGCCAGCAGGGGTGCGGCAGGGCAAGAGACCCAGTACTTC.

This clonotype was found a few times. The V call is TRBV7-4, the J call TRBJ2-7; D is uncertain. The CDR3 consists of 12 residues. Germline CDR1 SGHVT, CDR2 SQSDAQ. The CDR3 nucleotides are TGTGGCTCCAGGAACGACTCCTACGAGCAGTACTTC. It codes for CGSRNDSYEQYF.

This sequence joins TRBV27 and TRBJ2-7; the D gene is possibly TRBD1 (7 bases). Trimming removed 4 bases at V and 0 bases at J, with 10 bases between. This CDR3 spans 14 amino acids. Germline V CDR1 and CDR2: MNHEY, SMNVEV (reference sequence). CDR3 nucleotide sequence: TGTGCCAGCAGTTCCAGGGGGGTCTCCTACGAGCAGTACTTC. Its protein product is CASSSRGVSYEQYF.

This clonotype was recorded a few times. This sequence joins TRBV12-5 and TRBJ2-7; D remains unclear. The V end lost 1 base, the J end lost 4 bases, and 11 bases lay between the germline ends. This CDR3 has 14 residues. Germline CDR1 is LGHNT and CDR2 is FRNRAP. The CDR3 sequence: CASGLGATIYEQYF. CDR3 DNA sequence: TGTGCTAGTGGTTTGGGAGCAACCATTTACGAGCAGTACTTC.

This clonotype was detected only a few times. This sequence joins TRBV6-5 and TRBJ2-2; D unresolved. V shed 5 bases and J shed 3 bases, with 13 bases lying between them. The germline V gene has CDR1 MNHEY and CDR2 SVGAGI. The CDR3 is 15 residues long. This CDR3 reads CASSPPWSHTGELFF. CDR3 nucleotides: TGTGCCAGCAGTCCCCCATGGTCACACACCGGGGAGCTGTTTTTT.

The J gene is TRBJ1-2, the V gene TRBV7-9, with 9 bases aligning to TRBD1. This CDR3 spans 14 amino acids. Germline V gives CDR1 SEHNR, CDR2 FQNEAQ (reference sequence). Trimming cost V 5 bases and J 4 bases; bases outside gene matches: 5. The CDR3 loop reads CASSPTGGRYGYTF. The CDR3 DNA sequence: TGTGCCAGCAGCCCTACAGGGGGCCGCTATGGCTACACCTTC. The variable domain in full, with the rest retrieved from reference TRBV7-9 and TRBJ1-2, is DTGVSQNPRHKITKRGQNVTFRCDPISEHNRLYWYRQTLGQGPEFLTYFQNEAQLEKSRLLSDRFSAERPKGSFSTLEIQRTEQGDSAMYLCASSPTGGRYGYTFGSGTRLTVV.

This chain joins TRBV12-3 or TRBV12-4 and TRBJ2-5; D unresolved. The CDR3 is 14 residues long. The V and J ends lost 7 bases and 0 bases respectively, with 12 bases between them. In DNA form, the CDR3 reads TGTGCCAGCACACGGGCCGGCCACCAAGAGACCCAGTACTTC. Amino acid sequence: CASTRAGHQETQYF.

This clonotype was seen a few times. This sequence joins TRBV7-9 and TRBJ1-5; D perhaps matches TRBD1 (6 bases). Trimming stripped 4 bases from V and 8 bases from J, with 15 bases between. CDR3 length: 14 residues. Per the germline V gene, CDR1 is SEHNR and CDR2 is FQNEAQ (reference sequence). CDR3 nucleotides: TGTGCCAGCAGCTCCGGGGGCGTTGGGAAGCCCCAGCATTTT. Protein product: CASSSGGVGKPQHF. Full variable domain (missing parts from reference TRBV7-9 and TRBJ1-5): DTGVSQNPRHKITKRGQNVTFRCDPISEHNRLYWYRQTLGQGPEFLTYFQNEAQLEKSRLLSDRFSAERPKGSFSTLEIQRTEQGDSAMYLCASSSGGVGKPQHFGDGTRLSIL.

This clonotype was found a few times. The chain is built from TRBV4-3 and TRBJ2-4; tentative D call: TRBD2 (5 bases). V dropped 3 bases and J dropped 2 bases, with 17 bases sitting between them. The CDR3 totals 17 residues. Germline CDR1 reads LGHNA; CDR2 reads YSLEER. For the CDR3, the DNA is TGCGCCAGCAGCCACAGACCGGGTTCGGGAACCAAAAACATTCAGTACTTC. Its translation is CASSHRPGSGTKNIQYF.

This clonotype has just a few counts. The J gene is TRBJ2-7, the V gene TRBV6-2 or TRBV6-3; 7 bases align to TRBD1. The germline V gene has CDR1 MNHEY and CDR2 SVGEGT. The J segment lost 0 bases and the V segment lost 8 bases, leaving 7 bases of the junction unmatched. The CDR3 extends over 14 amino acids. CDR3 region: CASGPTGDSYEQYF. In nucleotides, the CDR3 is TGTGCCAGCGGGCCAACAGGGGACTCCTACGAGCAGTACTTC.

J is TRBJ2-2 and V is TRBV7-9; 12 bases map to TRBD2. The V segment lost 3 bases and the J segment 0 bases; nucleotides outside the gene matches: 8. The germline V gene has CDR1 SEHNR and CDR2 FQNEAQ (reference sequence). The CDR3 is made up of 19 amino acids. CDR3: CASSFPQTSGGSNTGELFF. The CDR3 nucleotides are TGTGCCAGCAGCTTTCCCCAGACTAGCGGGGGCTCGAACACCGGGGAGCTGTTTTTT.

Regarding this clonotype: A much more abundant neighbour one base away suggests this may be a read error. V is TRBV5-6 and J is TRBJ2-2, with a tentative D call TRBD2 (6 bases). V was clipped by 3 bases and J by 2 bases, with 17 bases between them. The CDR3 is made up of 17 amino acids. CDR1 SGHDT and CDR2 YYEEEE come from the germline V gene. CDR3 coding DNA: TGTGCCAGCAGCTCCGATCCGGGACTCATCAACACCGGGGAGCTGTTTTTT. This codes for CASSSDPGLINTGELFF.

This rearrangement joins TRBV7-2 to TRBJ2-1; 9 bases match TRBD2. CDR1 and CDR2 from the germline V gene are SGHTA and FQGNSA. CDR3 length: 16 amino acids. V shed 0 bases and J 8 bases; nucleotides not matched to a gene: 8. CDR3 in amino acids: CASSLALRGGHHEQFF. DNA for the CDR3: TGTGCCAGCAGCTTAGCTTTGCGGGGGGGCCACCATGAGCAGTTCTTC.

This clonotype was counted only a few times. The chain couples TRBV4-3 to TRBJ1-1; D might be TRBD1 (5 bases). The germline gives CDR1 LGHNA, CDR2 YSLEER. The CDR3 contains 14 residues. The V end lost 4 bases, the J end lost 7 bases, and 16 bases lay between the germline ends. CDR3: CASSPGTSAGEAFF. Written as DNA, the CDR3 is TGCGCCAGCAGCCCCGGGACGTCGGCCGGTGAAGCTTTCTTT.